The present T cell receptor beta chain was sequenced within a study of shared clonotypes between healthy human individuals. The CDR3 is 15 residues long. Germline lookup yields CDR1 WSHSY and CDR2 SAAADI. Germline trimming cut 7 bases from V and 7 bases from J; bases unmatched to any gene: 8. Sequenced by immunoSEQ multiplex PCR; TCRdb stores in-frame clones only, minus some. Among some 2,000,000 clones listed, 95% were seen once. This chain uses TRBV10-2 with TRBJ1-6, with 9 nucleotides matching TRBD1. The origin of this receptor is a man between 18 and 35 years old in good health. The sample comprised naive CD4+ T cells sorted from blood. The subset: CD45RA+ positively selected. The CDR3 reads CASTKTGGGNSPLHF. CDR3 nucleotides: TGCGCCAGCACTAAGACAGGGGGGGGCAATTCACCCCTCCACTTT.